Each of the 2 T cell receptor beta chains below was sequenced from the same sample in a study of blood T cell repertoires in COVID-19. Only in-frame clones appear in the TCRdb table, and some are missing; sequencing was by immunoSEQ multiplex PCR. The sample lists over 250,000 clones; roughly 85% were seen once. The sample consisted of peripheral blood. These receptors were obtained from a human donor in a cohort sampled during active COVID-19.

This clone was seen more than once but under ten times. The rearrangement uses TRBV28 and TRBJ1-2; D remains ambiguous. The CDR3 is 15 residues long. V shed 3 bases and J shed 13 bases, with 24 bases lying between them. CDR1 and CDR2 (germline): MDHEN, SYDVKM. Written as DNA, the CDR3 is TGTGCCAGCAGTTTCGGGGTAGTCGGGAGAGGTGGGCTCACCTTC. It codes for CASSFGVVGRGGLTF.

The chain uses TRBV19 and TRBJ1-1; 8 bases are shared with TRBD1. The CDR3 sequence is 14 residues long. Germline loops: CDR1 LNHDA, CDR2 SQIVND (reference sequence). Trimming cost V 2 bases and J 6 bases; bases outside gene matches: 5. The CDR3, as DNA: TGTGCCAGTAGTATAAACGGACAGGGATCTGAAGCTTTCTTT. Translated, it gives CASSINGQGSEAFF.